This record covers a single T cell receptor (beta chain). Its antigen remains unknown. Researchers used template switching to add UMIs featuring a 6-nucleotide sample barcode. TCRdb reprocessed the 5' RACE reads, with one entry per CDR3 protein and no DNA. The sample shows hundreds of thousands of distinct CDR3 sequences, and 5.6% sits with its ten largest clones. The CDR3 runs 15 residues. Germline assignment: CDR1 MDHEN and CDR2 SYDVKM. The data were obtained in a study of monozygotic twins with inflammatory bowel disease. Study findings and constraints: A lone strong IBD-associated signal or clonotype found no support. It was observed that concordant and discordant twins did not differ in repertoire similarity, possibly given limited power. TCRbeta inverse Simpson diversity was decreased in IBD patients versus healthy co-twins.

The rearrangement uses TRBV28 and TRBJ2-4; the D call from TCRdb, TRBD1, cannot be confirmed without DNA. Material: blood. This sequence was found in a human donor with ulcerative colitis or Crohn's disease, or a healthy co-twin of an affected twin (not recorded which). CDR3 sequence reads: CASSTIQGRENIQYF.